This T cell receptor (beta chain) was sequenced for a study of control samples from healthy donors and cancer patients. Data came from immunoSEQ multiplex PCR; TCRdb stores just in-frame clones and leaves some out. The sample holds 70,000 to 85,000 clones, around 80% seen once. Germline CDR1 is SGHTA and CDR2 is FQGNSA. The CDR3 consists of 13 residues. Trimming took off 5 bases at V and 3 bases at J, with 11 bases between the two ends. The chain uses TRBV7-2 and TRBJ2-7; D not resolved. The TCR sequence derives from a man aged 60 to 75 with head and neck cancer. Sequenced input: PBMCs. CDR3 region: CASSPRSYYEQYF. Here the CDR3 DNA reads TGTGCCAGCAGCCCCCGTAGCTACTACGAGCAGTACTTC.